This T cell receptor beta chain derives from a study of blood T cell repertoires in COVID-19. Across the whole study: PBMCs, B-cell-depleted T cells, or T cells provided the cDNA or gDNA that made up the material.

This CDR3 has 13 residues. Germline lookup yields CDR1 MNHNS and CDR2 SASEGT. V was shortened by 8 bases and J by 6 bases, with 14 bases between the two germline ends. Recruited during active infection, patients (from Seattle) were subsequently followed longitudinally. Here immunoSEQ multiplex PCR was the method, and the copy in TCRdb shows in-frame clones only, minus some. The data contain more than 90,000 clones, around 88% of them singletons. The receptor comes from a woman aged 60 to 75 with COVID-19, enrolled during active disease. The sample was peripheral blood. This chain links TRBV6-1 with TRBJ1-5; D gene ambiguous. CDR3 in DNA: TGTGCCAGCGCTCCGCAGGCCACTCAGCCCCAGCATTTT. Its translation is CASAPQATQPQHF.